Each of the 31 T cell receptor beta chains below was sequenced from the same sample in a study of blood T cell repertoires in COVID-19. Here immunoSEQ multiplex PCR was the method, and the copy in TCRdb shows in-frame clones only, minus some. The sample contains around 62,000 clones, roughly 88% of which appear only once. Sequencing input: peripheral blood. All receptors derive from a woman in her fifties or sixties with acute or convalescent COVID-19.

The chain recombines TRBV4-2 with TRBJ1-5; no clear D. This CDR3 has 16 residues. Germline lookup yields CDR1 LGHNA and CDR2 YNFKEQ. V was pared by 0 bases and J by 9 bases, with 18 bases between. The CDR3 DNA reads TGTGCCAGCAGCCAAGATATCGGAGGCAGTCTGGCGCCCCAGCATTTT. It yields the protein CASSQDIGGSLAPQHF.

The V and J genes are TRBV2 and TRBJ1-4; possibly TRBD1 for D (5 bases). This CDR3 is built from 14 residues. Germline V gives CDR1 SNHLY, CDR2 FYNNEI. The V and J ends lost 2 bases and 10 bases respectively, with 14 bases between them. The CDR3: CASSERDGRGKLFF. CDR3 DNA sequence: TGTGCCAGCAGTGAACGGGACGGGAGGGGAAAACTGTTTTTT.

This sequence joins TRBV6-5 and TRBJ2-5; 8 bases are a match to TRBD2. CDR1 and CDR2 from the germline V gene are MNHEY and SVGAGI. The CDR3 has 14 residues. Losses at the gene ends were 6 bases for V and 5 bases for J; bases not matched to a gene: 8. The CDR3 loop reads CASRGAGVGETQYF. The CDR3 coding sequence is TGTGCCAGCAGGGGAGCGGGAGTCGGGGAGACCCAGTACTTC.

This clone was recorded once. The chain joins TRBV5-8 to TRBJ1-2; D not certain. The germline V gene encodes CDR1 SGHTS and CDR2 YDEGEE. V was clipped by 5 bases and J by 2 bases, with 10 bases between them. CDR3 length: 13 residues. The chain's CDR3 is CASSYSMNYGYTF. As DNA, the CDR3 is TGTGCCAGCAGTTACTCGATGAACTATGGCTACACCTTC.

The rearrangement uses TRBV14 and TRBJ1-4, with 7 bases identical to TRBD1. Trimming removed 4 bases from V and 3 bases from J; junction bases left unmatched: 8. This CDR3 spans 16 amino acids. The V gene's germline CDR1 is SGHDN and CDR2 FVKESK. The DNA for the CDR3 is TGTGCCAGCAGCCCCAGACAGGGCTCCTCTAATGAAAAACTGTTTTTT. It yields the protein CASSPRQGSSNEKLFF.

The V and J genes are TRBV5-1 and TRBJ2-3; 7 nucleotides line up with TRBD1. The CDR3 spans 16 residues. CDR1 is SGHRS and CDR2 is YFSETQ in the germline V gene. Unmatched junction bases numbered 5, after V lost 0 bases and J lost 1 base. CDR3 amino acids: CASSLGQGSRTDTQYF. The CDR3 coding sequence is TGCGCCAGCAGCTTGGGACAGGGAAGTCGCACAGATACGCAGTATTTT.

The rearrangement links TRBV7-2 to TRBJ1-6; D is possibly TRBD1 (6 bases). The V end lost 0 bases, the J end lost 3 bases, and 15 bases lay between the germline ends. The V gene's germline CDR1 is SGHTA and CDR2 FQGNSA. The CDR3 contains 18 residues. CDR3: CASSLASQGPFYNSPLHF. The CDR3 DNA sequence: TGTGCCAGCAGCTTAGCGTCGCAGGGGCCGTTCTATAATTCACCCCTCCACTTT.

This clone has just one count. J is TRBJ2-5 and V is TRBV4-1; no firm D call. V lost 1 base and J lost 2, with 11 bases in between. From germline, CDR1 is MGHRA and CDR2 YSYEKL. The CDR3 contains 15 residues. CDR3 in amino acids: CASSQVGGRQETQYF. The DNA of the CDR3 is TGCGCCAGCAGCCAAGTCGGTGGCAGGCAAGAGACCCAGTACTTC.

The V and J genes are TRBV10-3 and TRBJ2-1, with D possibly matching TRBD2 (5 bases). The CDR3 is 12 amino acids. Germline V CDR1 and CDR2: ENHRY, SYGVKD. Trimming cost V 4 bases and J 7 bases, with 8 bases left between them. The CDR3 DNA reads TGTGCCATCAGTGGAGGGCGTAATGAGCAGTTCTTC. It codes for CAISGGRNEQFF.

The chain joins TRBV4-2 to TRBJ2-3; 8 nucleotides agree with TRBD1. The V segment lost 0 bases and the J segment 4 bases; nucleotides outside the gene matches: 24. The CDR3 is 22 residues long. Germline CDR1 reads LGHNA; CDR2 reads YNFKEQ. In DNA, the CDR3 is TGTGCCAGCAGCCAAGATTTGTTCTTGGGAGGTTTGCGGACAGGGAGGTCAGATACGCAGTATTTT. As protein: CASSQDLFLGGLRTGRSDTQYF.

This clone was seen once. This chain uses TRBV20-1 with TRBJ2-5; D is ambiguous. This CDR3 spans 11 amino acids. CDR1 and CDR2 from the germline V gene are DFQATT and SNEGSKA (reference sequence). V shed 3 bases and J shed 5 bases, with 7 bases lying between them. This CDR3 reads CSARVGETQYF. The CDR3, as DNA: TGCAGTGCTAGGGTGGGCGAGACCCAGTACTTC.

This sequence joins TRBV10-1 and TRBJ1-5, with TRBD1 matching 10 bases. The J segment lost 4 bases and the V segment lost 7 bases, leaving 10 bases of the junction unmatched. The CDR3 consists of 16 residues. Germline V CDR1 and CDR2: WNHNN, SYGVQD (reference sequence). The CDR3 region is CASTRTGGTSNQPQHF. The CDR3, as DNA: TGCGCCAGCACGAGGACAGGGGGTACCTCGAATCAGCCCCAGCATTTT.

J is TRBJ1-5 and V is TRBV24-1, with TRBD1 matching 7 bases. V gave up 3 bases and J gave up 0 bases; unmatched junction bases: 4. The germline CDR1 and CDR2 sequences are KGHDR and SFDVKD. The CDR3 spans 16 residues. In DNA, the CDR3 is TGTGCCACCAGTGATCAGGCAGGGGGTAGCAATCAGCCCCAGCATTTT. Its translation is CATSDQAGGSNQPQHF.

The CDR3 spells CASSGPGQGYGYTF. The CDR3 DNA reads TGTGCCAGCAGTGGACCGGGACAGGGCTATGGCTACACCTTC. V gene TRBV25-1 combines with J gene TRBJ1-2; TRBD1 aligns across 9 bases. The CDR3 sequence is 14 residues long. J gave up 4 bases and V 4 bases, and 4 bases lay outside the gene matches. Per germline, CDR1 MGHDK and CDR2 SYGVNS.

The chain uses TRBV5-1 and TRBJ2-1; 11 bases are a match to TRBD2. V dropped 5 bases and J dropped 0; count of bases not matched to a gene: 13. The CDR3 has 19 amino acids. CDR1 is SGHRS and CDR2 is YFSETQ in the germline V gene. CDR3 coding DNA: TGCGCCAGCAGACTAGTTCCCGGGACTAGCGGACACTCCTACAATGAGCAGTTCTTC. Protein: CASRLVPGTSGHSYNEQFF.

The chain uses TRBV20-1 and TRBJ2-1; TRBD1 matches 10 bases. The trim removed 3 bases at V and 6 bases at J, leaving 2 bases unmatched. CDR3 length equals 13 residues. Per germline, CDR1 DFQATT and CDR2 SNEGSKA (reference sequence). CDR3 region: CSASRDRGNEQFF. CDR3 coding DNA: TGCAGTGCTAGTCGGGACAGGGGCAATGAGCAGTTCTTC.

To note about this clone: Germline is not matched at one junction end, which may reflect a read error. The V call is TRBV5-4, the J call TRBJ2-5; weak D call: TRBD2 (7 bases). CDR3 length equals 14 residues. CDR1 is SGHNT, CDR2 YYREEE, per germline (reference sequence). The CDR3 loop is CASSFGGGQGTQYF. The CDR3 DNA reads as TGTGCCAGCAGCTTTGGGGGGGGCCAAGGGACCCAGTACTTC. The full variable domain, rest sourced from reference TRBV5-4 and TRBJ2-5, is ETGVTQSPTHLIKTRGQQVTLRCSSQSGHNTVSWYQQALGQGPQFIFQYYREEENGRGNFPPRFSGLQFPNYSSELNVNALELDDSALYLCASSFGGGQGTQYFGPGTRLLVL.

The V call is TRBV30, the J call TRBJ1-2; D ambiguous. CDR3 size: 11 residues. V gave up 2 bases and J gave up 4 bases, with 5 bases separating them. In germline, CDR1 is GTSNPN, CDR2 SVGIG (reference sequence). The CDR3 here is CAWSHSYGYTF. The CDR3 nucleotides read TGTGCCTGGAGTCACAGCTATGGCTACACCTTC.

The rearrangement links TRBV9 to TRBJ2-3, with no clear D. The CDR3 contains 12 residues. V was pared by 3 bases and J by 5 bases, with 7 bases between. The V gene's germline CDR1 is SGDLS and CDR2 YYNGEE. CDR3 bases: TGTGCCAGCAGCGGGAGTGAAGATACGCAGTATTTT. Its translation is CASSGSEDTQYF. The complete variable domain, with remaining parts taken from reference TRBV9 and TRBJ2-3, reads DSGVTQTPKHLITATGQRVTLRCSPRSGDLSVYWYQQSLDQGLQFLIQYYNGEERAKGNILERFSAQQFPDLHSELNLSSLELGDSALYFCASSGSEDTQYFGPGTRLTVL.

This sequence joins TRBV7-9 and TRBJ1-5, with D unresolved. V was trimmed by 1 base and J by 7 bases, leaving 11 bases between them. From germline, CDR1 is SEHNR and CDR2 FQNEAQ (reference sequence). The CDR3 runs to 14 residues. The CDR3 spells CASSLETDRQPQHF. CDR3 coding DNA: TGTGCCAGCAGCTTAGAAACTGATCGCCAGCCCCAGCATTTT. The whole variable domain, remainder taken from reference TRBV7-9 and TRBJ1-5, is DTGVSQNPRHKITKRGQNVTFRCDPISEHNRLYWYRQTLGQGPEFLTYFQNEAQLEKSRLLSDRFSAERPKGSFSTLEIQRTEQGDSAMYLCASSLETDRQPQHFGDGTRLSIL.

The rearrangement links TRBV4-2 to TRBJ2-3, with TRBD1 as a possible D gene (6 bases). The CDR3 covers 14 residues. The V end was cut by 2 bases, the J end by 1 base, with 7 bases between. In germline, CDR1 is LGHNA, CDR2 YNFKEQ. CDR3 sequence reads: CASSQPGGTDTQYF. DNA of the CDR3: TGTGCCAGCAGCCAACCAGGGGGCACAGATACGCAGTATTTT.

This chain uses TRBV21-1 with TRBJ2-2; the listed D gene, TRBD1, was not tested against the DNA. TRBV21-1 is a recognized pseudogene. The length of the CDR3 is 17 residues. CDR3 coding DNA: TGTGCCAGCAGAAAGGGTTGGGGGCGCCCAGAATTTCGGGAGCTGTTTTTT. Translated, it gives CASRKGWGRPEFRELFF.

This rearrangement joins TRBV13 to TRBJ1-1; D not resolved. The V gene lost 0 bases and the J gene lost 4 bases, with 9 bases spanning the gap. The CDR3 consists of 14 residues. Germline CDR1 reads PRHDT; CDR2 reads FYEKMQ (reference sequence). For the CDR3, the DNA is TGTGCCAGCAGCTTAGGGTCAGATCGCACTGAAGCTTTCTTT. It encodes CASSLGSDRTEAFF.

The chain combines TRBV19 with TRBJ2-2; D perhaps matches TRBD2 (5 bases). V shed 5 bases and J shed 5 bases, with 9 bases lying between them. Germline loops: CDR1 LNHDA, CDR2 SQIVND (reference sequence). This CDR3 comprises 13 residues. The CDR3 sequence: CASSYPGTGELFF. DNA for the CDR3: TGTGCCAGTAGTTATCCGGGGACCGGGGAGCTGTTTTTT.

V usage is TRBV14 and J usage is TRBJ2-2; TRBD1 agrees at 11 bases. This CDR3 is 15 amino acids long. CDR1 is SGHDN and CDR2 is FVKESK in the germline V gene. Germline trimming cut 5 bases from V and 5 bases from J; bases unmatched to any gene: 4. The CDR3 DNA reads as TGTGCCAGCAGCACCGGACAGGGGGCTACCGGGGAGCTGTTTTTT. It encodes CASSTGQGATGELFF. Looking up the rest from reference TRBV14 and TRBJ2-2 gives the full variable domain: EAGVTQFPSHSVIEKGQTVTLRCDPISGHDNLYWYRRVMGKEIKFLLHFVKESKQDESGMPNNRFLAERTGGTYSTLKVQPAELEDSGVYFCASSTGQGATGELFFGEGSRLTVL.

The chain recombines TRBV5-4 with TRBJ2-5; 7 bases fit TRBD2. J lost 4 bases, V lost 4 bases, and 1 base had no gene match. The CDR3 sequence is 12 residues long. Germline V gene sequence: CDR1 SGHNT, CDR2 YYREEE (reference sequence). The CDR3 loop is CASSPGGETQYF. Here the CDR3 DNA reads TGTGCCAGCAGCCCGGGGGGAGAGACCCAGTACTTC.

The rearrangement uses TRBV4-1 and TRBJ2-5, with D perhaps TRBD1 (6 bases). CDR3 length: 18 amino acids. Germline CDR1 and CDR2: MGHRA and YSYEKL. V lost 1 base and J 1 base, leaving 19 bases between the germline ends. The DNA of the CDR3 is TGCGCCAGCAGCCAAGCAAGCCTCAGGGGACGGCGCCAAGAGACCCAGTACTTC. This encodes CASSQASLRGRRQETQYF.

The chain joins TRBV28 to TRBJ2-3, with 8 bases matching TRBD2. The CDR3 runs to 16 residues. J was trimmed by 1 base and V by 4 bases; bases with no gene match: 7. CDR1 and CDR2 (germline): MDHEN, SYDVKM. The CDR3 DNA is TGTGCCAGCAGTTCTTACGGGGGGGCGGGCACAGATACGCAGTATTTT. Encoded protein: CASSSYGGAGTDTQYF.

V is TRBV6-6 and J is TRBJ2-7; TRBD2 might be the D (6 bases). Between the trimmed V and J ends, which lost 4 bases and 3 bases, there was a span of 13 bases. The CDR3 is 14 residues long. Germline CDR1 MNHNY, CDR2 SVGAGI (reference sequence). CDR3 coding DNA: TGTGCCAGCAGTTGGGGTAGCGGACACTACGAGCAGTACGTC. Translation gives CASSWGSGHYEQYV.

The rearrangement joins TRBV13 to TRBJ2-1, with TRBD2 matching over 12 bases. The CDR3 covers 18 residues. The germline V gene encodes CDR1 PRHDT and CDR2 FYEKMQ (reference sequence). V trimming: 3 bases; J trimming: 0 bases; junction bases outside the gene matches: 6. CDR3 DNA sequence: TGTGCCAGCAGCTTCCGGACTAGCGGGAAGAGCTCCTACAATGAGCAGTTCTTC. This encodes CASSFRTSGKSSYNEQFF. Looking up the rest from reference TRBV13 and TRBJ2-1 gives the full variable domain: AAGVIQSPRHLIKEKRETATLKCYPIPRHDTVYWYQQGPGQDPQFLISFYEKMQSDKGSIPDRFSAQQFSDYHSELNMSSLELGDSALYFCASSFRTSGKSSYNEQFFGPGTRLTVL.

The J gene is TRBJ1-1, the V gene TRBV15; weak D call: TRBD1 (6 bases). The germline V gene encodes CDR1 LNHNV and CDR2 YYDKDF (reference sequence). V shed 0 bases and J shed 7 bases, with 9 bases lying between them. The CDR3 is made up of 13 amino acids. The CDR3 nucleotides read TGTGCCACCAGCAGAGATGGGGGCAGTGAAGCTTTCTTT. Its protein is CATSRDGGSEAFF.